This T cell receptor beta chain was sequenced in a study of cytomegalovirus exposure and HLA in healthy donors. Study-level results: In a later analysis, at a false discovery rate of 0.05, approximately 18,000 TCR beta sequences were associated with HLA alleles. Accounts indicate the classifier identified cytomegalovirus status with strong specificity and sensitivity.

V dropped 1 base and J dropped 3 bases, with 13 bases sitting between them. The CDR3 length is 15 residues. The V gene's germline CDR1 is SNHLY and CDR2 FYNNEI. Regarding this clone: As yet, its antigen is unknown.

PCR primers comprised 60 Vbeta and 13 Jbeta primers. The repertoire was sequenced with immunoSEQ multiplex PCR; TCRdb's copy has only in-frame clones and lacks some. The table counts roughly 120,000 clones; 5.5% to 8% lies in the top ten. Source material: PBMCs. The rearrangement joins TRBV2 to TRBJ2-7; D is ambiguous. This receptor was obtained from a man in his forties or fifties in good health and CMV-seropositive. The CDR3: CASSEGLLEIYEQYF. The CDR3 DNA reads TGTGCCAGCAGTGAAGGCTTACTCGAAATCTACGAGCAGTACTTC.